Sequencing of this TCR beta chain was carried out in a study of blood T cells in healthy people across ages. On the study more broadly: Template switching caught about one barcoded beta molecule for each two T cells.

Together with a sample-barcoded 5' primer, a J-beta primer mix was included in a second PCR lasting roughly 6 to 12 cycles. No fewer than 2.5 million CDR3-containing paired-end reads came from each sample. TCRdb passed the 5' RACE reads through MiXCR, listing each CDR3 protein once. The sample consists of around 1,900,000 distinct CDR3 sequences, approximately 39% of them appearing once. The authors extracted at least 6 micrograms of total RNA per sample. As to this clonotype: Its target is unknown.

V lost 0 bases to trimming and J lost 4 bases; unmatched junction nucleotides: 4. Germline V gene lookup returns CDR1 LGHNA and CDR2 YSLEER. CDR3 length: 16 residues. Study-wide results and caveats: Significant beta diversity loss was already apparent by age 40, declining roughly linearly.

This receptor was identified in a human donor in good health. Sequencing was done on a sample of blood. The J gene is TRBJ2-2, the V gene TRBV4-3; 8 bases line up with TRBD2. CDR3 region: CASSQEVAGFTGELFF. The CDR3 DNA follows: TGCGCCAGCAGCCAAGAAGTAGCGGGGTTCACCGGGGAGCTGTTTTTT.